This T cell receptor beta chain stems from a study of blood T cells in healthy people across ages. Study overall: In model experiments, template switching was able to capture about one barcoded beta molecule for every two T cells that were present.

Looked up from germline, CDR1 is SEHNR and CDR2 is FQNEAQ (reference sequence). This CDR3 has 12 residues. Trimming pared 5 bases from V and 3 bases from J, leaving 5 bases between. The study's findings and limits: Age showed a roughly linear inverse relationship with TCR beta diversity per million T cells. Considered underestimates were the diversity estimates obtained from one million T cells.

In regard to this clonotype: The antigen is undetermined.

Primers used in a second PCR of about 7 to 12 cycles were a sample-barcoded 5' primer and a J-beta primer mix. A single record per CDR3 protein comes from TCRdb applying MiXCR to the 5' RACE reads. The top ten hold over 3.5% of the sample, which has around 500,000 distinct CDR3 sequences, around 27% seen once. A further study also used this sample, focusing on T cells of mothers and their children.

This TCR was sampled from a boy younger than 10 in good health. This rearrangement joins TRBV7-9 to TRBJ2-1; D unresolved. Sequenced: blood. The CDR3 sequence is CASSGDYNEQFF. CDR3 nucleotide sequence: TGTGCCAGCAGCGGGGACTACAATGAGCAGTTCTTC.